The 19 T cell receptor beta chains reported below all come from one sample, sequenced in a study of metastatic and nonmetastatic thyroid tumors. TCRdb used MiXCR to call clones anew from the PCR reads. The table has over 45,000 clones, over 20% seen once. Each patient came to thyroid surgery without any prior treatment (of any kind). Input material: blood. Receptors were obtained from a male donor with papillary thyroid cancer or a benign thyroid nodule (not recorded which). Some clones in this sample may be carry-over from other donors' samples.

This clone was detected many times. This chain joins TRBV14 and TRBJ2-2, with D hard to call. Germline CDR1 SGHDN, CDR2 FVKESK. The CDR3 sequence is 14 residues long. The V and J ends lost 4 bases and 1 base respectively, with 7 bases between them. The CDR3 sequence: CASSPQLNTGELFF. The CDR3 DNA is TGTGCCAGCAGCCCCCAGCTGAACACCGGGGAGCTGTTTTTT.

This clone was picked up many times. The rearrangement links TRBV3-1 to TRBJ2-1, with D perhaps TRBD1 (5 bases). This CDR3 comprises 15 residues. Trimming pared 0 bases from V and 5 bases from J, leaving 11 bases between. CDR1 and CDR2 (germline): LGHDT, YNNKEL (reference sequence). CDR3 loop: CASSQDAGLNNEQFF. The CDR3 nucleotides read TGTGCCAGCAGCCAAGATGCAGGGTTGAACAATGAGCAGTTCTTC.

The sample holds many counts of this clone. The rearrangement uses TRBV4-1 and TRBJ2-1; 7 positions agree with TRBD2. V trimming: 3 bases; J trimming: 3 bases; junction bases outside the gene matches: 5. The CDR3 is made up of 15 amino acids. From germline, CDR1 is MGHRA and CDR2 YSYEKL. The DNA of the CDR3 is TGCGCCAGCAGCCATGGAGCGGGAATCTACAATGAGCAGTTCTTC. Residues: CASSHGAGIYNEQFF.

In this sample, this clone turned up a few times. The genes are TRBV20-1 and TRBJ2-7; weak D call: TRBD2 (5 bases). The CDR3 spans 13 residues. Germline V gene lookup returns CDR1 DFQATT and CDR2 SNEGSKA (reference sequence). Trimming stripped 3 bases from V and 6 bases from J, with 15 bases between. CDR3 sequence reads: CSASQLGNSEQYF. The CDR3 coding sequence is TGCAGTGCTAGCCAACTAGGGAACTCCGAGCAGTACTTC.

There are many counts of this clone. V is TRBV28 and J is TRBJ1-4; TRBD1 matches at 8 bases. The CDR3 has 15 amino acids. CDR1 and CDR2 (germline): MDHEN, SYDVKM. V was pared by 5 bases and J by 9 bases, with 11 bases of the junction left unmatched. The CDR3 sequence: CASSAIRQGWKKLFF. The CDR3 DNA follows: TGTGCCAGCAGTGCTATCAGACAGGGGTGGAAAAAACTGTTTTTT.

This clone appeared many times. The chain couples TRBV14 to TRBJ1-2, with D hard to call. Looked up from germline, CDR1 is SGHDN and CDR2 is FVKESK. The CDR3 contains 15 residues. Trimming stripped 4 bases from V and 4 bases from J, with 16 bases between. The DNA for the CDR3 is TGTGCCAGCAGCCCCCTACCCGGTAGCCCCTATGGCTACACCTTC. It translates to CASSPLPGSPYGYTF.

V and J are TRBV10-2 and TRBJ2-7; a weak D match, TRBD2 (6 bases). This CDR3 region has 14 residues. V gave up 2 bases and J gave up 3 bases, with 11 bases separating them. The germline CDR1 and CDR2 sequences are WSHSY and SAAADI. This CDR3 is CASSEGGLGYEQYF. CDR3 bases: TGCGCCAGCAGTGAGGGGGGACTCGGCTACGAGCAGTACTTC.

There are a few counts of this clone. The chain combines TRBV12-3 or TRBV12-4 with TRBJ2-5; 11 bases line up with TRBD1. J was trimmed by 1 base and V by 6 bases; bases with no gene match: 4. This CDR3 comprises 15 residues. CDR3 loop: CASRPGTGGQETQYF. The CDR3, as DNA: TGTGCCAGCAGACCCGGGACAGGGGGCCAAGAGACCCAGTACTTC.

The V gene is TRBV3-1, the J gene TRBJ2-7; TRBD1 is a possible D gene (5 bases). V was shortened by 4 bases and J by 4 bases, with 11 bases between the two germline ends. CDR3 length equals 13 residues. Per germline, CDR1 LGHDT and CDR2 YNNKEL (reference sequence). The CDR3 DNA reads as TGTGCCAGCAGCCCCTACCAGGGTTACGAGCAGTACTTC. This codes for CASSPYQGYEQYF.

The chain employs TRBV6-1 and TRBJ2-1; tentative D call: TRBD2 (6 bases). CDR3 length equals 14 residues. V was clipped by 5 bases and J by 3 bases, with 11 bases between them. Germline V gene sequence: CDR1 MNHNS, CDR2 SASEGT. Here the CDR3 reads CASSPGGDYNEQFF. CDR3 nucleotide sequence: TGTGCCAGCAGTCCCGGAGGGGACTACAATGAGCAGTTCTTC.

This clone was recorded many times. The rearrangement uses TRBV7-2 and TRBJ2-5, with a tentative D call TRBD2 (6 bases). V was cut by 7 bases and J by 7 bases, with 25 bases left in between. CDR1 is SGHTA, CDR2 FQGNSA, per germline. This CDR3 contains 16 residues. In nucleotides, the CDR3 is TGTGCCAGCACCCGGGGTAGCGACGTACGGGGGAGGACCCAGTACTTC. Translated, it gives CASTRGSDVRGRTQYF.

In this sample, this clone turned up many times. This sequence joins TRBV12-3 or TRBV12-4 and TRBJ2-1, with unresolved D. Trimming stripped 2 bases from V and 3 bases from J, with 8 bases between. The CDR3 is 14 residues long. Written as DNA, the CDR3 is TGTGCCAGCAGTTTATCTCACGGCTACAATGAGCAGTTCTTC. Protein: CASSLSHGYNEQFF.

This clone was counted only a few times. The chain combines TRBV5-1 with TRBJ1-1, with D hard to call. Germline loops: CDR1 SGHRS, CDR2 YFSETQ. V was clipped by 3 bases and J by 2 bases, with 11 bases between them. The CDR3 has 14 amino acids. The CDR3 nucleotides are TGCGCCAGCAGCTCCGACGGACGAAACACTGAAGCTTTCTTT. Its translation: CASSSDGRNTEAFF.

The chain uses TRBV6-5 and TRBJ1-1; D is ambiguous. V was clipped by 3 bases and J by 1 base, with 6 bases between them. The CDR3 sequence is 13 residues long. CDR1 is MNHEY, CDR2 SVGAGI, per germline. Written as DNA, the CDR3 is TGTGCCAGCAGTTATTTTCGGAACACTGAAGCTTTCTTT. The encoded protein is CASSYFRNTEAFF.

This clone was detected only a few times. V is TRBV29-1 and J is TRBJ2-3, with D tentatively TRBD2 (7 bases). The CDR3 covers 14 residues. Germline V gene lookup returns CDR1 SQVTM and CDR2 ANQGSEA. V was trimmed by 5 bases and J by 3 bases, leaving 15 bases between them. CDR3 bases: TGCAGCGTTACAAAGGGGGGGGGAACAGATACGCAGTATTTT. Protein product: CSVTKGGGTDTQYF.

This clone was seen at least ten times. The chain couples TRBV27 to TRBJ2-1; D is possibly TRBD2 (7 bases). CDR1 MNHEY and CDR2 SMNVEV come from the germline V gene (reference sequence). The CDR3 has 14 amino acids. V was clipped by 7 bases and J by 3 bases, with 13 bases between them. In DNA form, the CDR3 reads TGTGCCAGCAAAGGGGGGGCAAACTACAATGAGCAGTTCTTC. Translating it yields CASKGGANYNEQFF.

This clone was seen at least ten times. This chain uses TRBV6-1 with TRBJ1-5; D is uncertain. From germline, CDR1 is MNHNS and CDR2 SASEGT. V gave up 2 bases and J gave up 2 bases, with 10 bases separating them. The CDR3 sequence is 15 residues long. The CDR3 is CASSEIWDRNQPQHF. CDR3 DNA sequence: TGTGCCAGCAGTGAAATCTGGGATCGCAATCAGCCCCAGCATTTT.

Many counts were recorded for this clone. The CDR3 DNA is TGCAGTGCTAGACTAGCGGGAGGCCACTCCTACAATGAGCAGTTCTTC. It codes for CSARLAGGHSYNEQFF. This chain links TRBV20-1 with TRBJ2-1; 11 bases fit TRBD2. Germline V gene lookup returns CDR1 DFQATT and CDR2 SNEGSKA (reference sequence). J was trimmed by 0 bases and V by 2 bases; bases with no gene match: 3. The length of the CDR3 is 16 residues.

With respect to this clone: Because it lacks the conserved phenylalanine or tryptophan at the end, this CDR3 is likely a read error. J is TRBJ2-7 and V is TRBV12-3 or TRBV12-4; 9 bases align to TRBD1. With 4 bases clipped from V and 4 bases from J, the junction kept 5 bases outside the gene matches. The CDR3 spans 14 residues. The CDR3 is CASSSPGTGYEQYL. Written as DNA, the CDR3 is TGTGCCAGCAGTTCGCCCGGGACAGGGTACGAGCAGTACCTC.